The next 5 T cell receptor beta chains were all read from a single sample in a study of CD8 T cells in ankylosing spondylitis. These receptors lack a known antigen. Study-level points and caveats: Blood from ankylosing spondylitis patients appeared to carry a characteristic roughly 8-variant TCR beta motif.

TCRdb re-called the 5' RACE reads with MiXCR, one entry per CDR3 protein. The data show 800,000 to 900,000 distinct CDR3 sequences, approximately 10% seen once. Source material: blood, either unsorted or a sorted T cell fraction (not recorded which). The origin of the receptors is a male donor with ankylosing spondylitis.

V usage is TRBV7-9 and J usage is TRBJ2-2, with 8 nucleotides matching TRBD2. CDR1 and CDR2 from the germline V gene are SEHNR and FQNEAQ (reference sequence). With 2 bases clipped from V and 5 bases from J, the junction kept 4 bases outside the gene matches. CDR3 length: 15 residues. The CDR3 sequence: CASSLTGGATGELFF. CDR3 bases: TGTGCCAGCAGCTTAACCGGGGGGGCAACCGGGGAGCTGTTTTTT.

This clonotype appeared many times. The chain links TRBV29-1 to TRBJ1-2, with D possibly TRBD1 on 5 matching bases. Trimming removed 5 bases from V and 4 bases from J, with 8 bases in between. Germline lookup yields CDR1 SQVTM and CDR2 ANQGSEA. The CDR3 is 11 residues long. This chain's CDR3 is CSVMDTYGYTF. CDR3 bases: TGCAGCGTTATGGACACCTATGGCTACACCTTC.

The table lists this clonotype with a few counts. The chain recombines TRBV5-1 with TRBJ1-1; TRBD1 aligns across 12 bases. Trimming cost V 4 bases and J 5 bases; bases outside gene matches: 6. The CDR3 sequence is 15 residues long. Germline CDR1 is SGHRS and CDR2 is YFSETQ. This chain's CDR3 is CASSKGQGAGTEAFF. DNA for the CDR3: TGCGCCAGCAGCAAGGGACAGGGGGCGGGAACTGAAGCTTTCTTT.

This clonotype came up a few times. The chain employs TRBV7-9 and TRBJ2-3; D call uncertain. Germline V gene data show CDR1 as SEHNR and CDR2 as FQNEAQ (reference sequence). This CDR3 comprises 14 residues. With 1 base removed from V and 6 bases from J, the gap between germline ends came to 11 bases. CDR3 amino acids: CASSLDRHLDTQYF. The CDR3 DNA reads as TGTGCCAGCAGCTTAGACCGACATCTGGATACGCAGTATTTT.

The table lists this clonotype with many counts. The chain links TRBV20-1 to TRBJ2-5; D remains unclear. Trimming left V 3 bases short and J 1 base short, with 9 bases between. Germline V gene lookup returns CDR1 DFQATT and CDR2 SNEGSKA (reference sequence). The CDR3 spans 13 residues. CDR3 amino acids: CSASRQIQETQYF. DNA for the CDR3: TGCAGTGCTAGTAGGCAGATCCAAGAGACCCAGTACTTC.